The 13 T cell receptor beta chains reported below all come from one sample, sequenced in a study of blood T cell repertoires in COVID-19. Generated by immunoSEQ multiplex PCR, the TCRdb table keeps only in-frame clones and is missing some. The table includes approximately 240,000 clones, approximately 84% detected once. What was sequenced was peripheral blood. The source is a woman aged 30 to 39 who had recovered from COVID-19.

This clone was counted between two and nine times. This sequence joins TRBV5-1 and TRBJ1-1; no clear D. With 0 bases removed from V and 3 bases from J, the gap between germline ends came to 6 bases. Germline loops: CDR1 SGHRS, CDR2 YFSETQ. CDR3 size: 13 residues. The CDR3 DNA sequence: TGCGCCAGCAGCTTGGCTCCGGACACTGAAGCTTTCTTT. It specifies CASSLAPDTEAFF. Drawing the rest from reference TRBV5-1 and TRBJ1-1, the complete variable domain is KAGVTQTPRYLIKTRGQQVTLSCSPISGHRSVSWYQQTPGQGLQFLFEYFSETQRNKGNFPGRFSGRQFSNSRSEMNVSTLELGDSALYLCASSLAPDTEAFFGQGTRLTVV.

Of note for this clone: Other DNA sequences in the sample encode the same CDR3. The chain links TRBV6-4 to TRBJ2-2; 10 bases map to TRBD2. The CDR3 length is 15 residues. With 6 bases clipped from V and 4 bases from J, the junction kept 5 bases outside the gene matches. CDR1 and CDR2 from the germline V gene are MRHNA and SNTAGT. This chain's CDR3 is CASSPSGGATGELFF. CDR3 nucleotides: TGTGCCAGCAGCCCGAGCGGGGGGGCCACCGGGGAGCTGTTTTTT.

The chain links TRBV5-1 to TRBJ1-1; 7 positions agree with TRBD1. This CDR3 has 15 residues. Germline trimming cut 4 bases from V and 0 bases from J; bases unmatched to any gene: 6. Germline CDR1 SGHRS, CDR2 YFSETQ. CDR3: CASSETGAVNTEAFF. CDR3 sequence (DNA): TGCGCCAGCAGCGAAACAGGGGCGGTGAACACTGAAGCTTTCTTT.

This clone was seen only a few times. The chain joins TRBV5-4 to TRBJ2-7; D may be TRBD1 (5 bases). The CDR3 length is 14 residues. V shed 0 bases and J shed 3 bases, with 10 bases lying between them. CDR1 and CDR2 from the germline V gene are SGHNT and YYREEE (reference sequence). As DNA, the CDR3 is TGTGCCAGCAGCTTGGGCAGGGAAATCTACGAGCAGTACTTC. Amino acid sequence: CASSLGREIYEQYF. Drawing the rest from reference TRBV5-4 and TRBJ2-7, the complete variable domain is ETGVTQSPTHLIKTRGQQVTLRCSSQSGHNTVSWYQQALGQGPQFIFQYYREEENGRGNFPPRFSGLQFPNYSSELNVNALELDDSALYLCASSLGREIYEQYFGPGTRLTVT.

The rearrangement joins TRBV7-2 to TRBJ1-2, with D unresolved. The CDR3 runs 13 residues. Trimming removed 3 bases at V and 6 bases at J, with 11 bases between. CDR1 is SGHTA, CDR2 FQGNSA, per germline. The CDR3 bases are TGTGCCAGCAGCTTTGTAACAGACCATGGCTACACCTTC. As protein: CASSFVTDHGYTF.

CDR3 sequence reads: CASSLTTTNEKLFF. The CDR3, as DNA: TGTGCCAGCAGCCTCACTACAACTAATGAAAAACTGTTTTTT. This chain uses TRBV13 with TRBJ1-4; D uncertain. Deletions cut 5 bases from V and 0 bases from J, with 7 bases between. In germline, CDR1 is PRHDT, CDR2 FYEKMQ (reference sequence). The CDR3 is 14 amino acids.

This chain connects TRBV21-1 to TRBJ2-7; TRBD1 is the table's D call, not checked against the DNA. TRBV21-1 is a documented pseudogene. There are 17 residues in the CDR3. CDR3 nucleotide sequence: TGTGCCAGCAGCAACAAGGGACAGGGCTGTAGCTCCTACGAGCAGTACTTC. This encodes CASSNKGQGCSSYEQYF.

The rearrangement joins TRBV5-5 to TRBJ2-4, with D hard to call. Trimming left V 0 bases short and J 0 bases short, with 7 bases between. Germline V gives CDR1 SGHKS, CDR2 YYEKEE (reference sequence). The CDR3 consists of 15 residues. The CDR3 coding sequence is TGTGCCAGCAGCTTGGTGTCTCTAGCCAAAAACATTCAGTACTTC. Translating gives CASSLVSLAKNIQYF.

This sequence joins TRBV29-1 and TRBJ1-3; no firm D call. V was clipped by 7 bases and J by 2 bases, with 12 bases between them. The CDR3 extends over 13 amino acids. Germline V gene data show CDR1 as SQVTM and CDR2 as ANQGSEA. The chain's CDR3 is CSGAAGAGNTIYF. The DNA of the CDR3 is TGCAGCGGCGCTGCCGGGGCTGGAAACACCATATATTTT. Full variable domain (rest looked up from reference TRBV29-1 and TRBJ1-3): SAVISQKPSRDICQRGTSLTIQCQVDSQVTMMFWYRQQPGQSLTLIATANQGSEATYESGFVIDKFPISRPNLTFSTLTVSNMSPEDSSIYLCSGAAGAGNTIYFGEGSWLTVV.

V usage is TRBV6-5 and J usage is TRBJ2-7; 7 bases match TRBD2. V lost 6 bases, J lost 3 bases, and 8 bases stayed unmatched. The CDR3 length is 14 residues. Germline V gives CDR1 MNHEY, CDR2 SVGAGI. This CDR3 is CASRASGPFYEQYF. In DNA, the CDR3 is TGTGCCAGCAGGGCTAGCGGCCCTTTCTACGAGCAGTACTTC.

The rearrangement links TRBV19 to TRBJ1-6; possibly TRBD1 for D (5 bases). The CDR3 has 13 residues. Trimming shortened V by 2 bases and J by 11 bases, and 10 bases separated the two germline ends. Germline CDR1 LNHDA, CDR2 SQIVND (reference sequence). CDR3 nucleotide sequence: TGTGCCAGTAGTATAAAAACAGGCGCACCCCTCCACTTT. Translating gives CASSIKTGAPLHF. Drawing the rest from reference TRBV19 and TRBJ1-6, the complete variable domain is DGGITQSPKYLFRKEGQNVTLSCEQNLNHDAMYWYRQDPGQGLRLIYYSQIVNDFQKGDIAEGYSVSREKKESFPLTVTSAQKNPTAFYLCASSIKTGAPLHFGNGTRLTVT.

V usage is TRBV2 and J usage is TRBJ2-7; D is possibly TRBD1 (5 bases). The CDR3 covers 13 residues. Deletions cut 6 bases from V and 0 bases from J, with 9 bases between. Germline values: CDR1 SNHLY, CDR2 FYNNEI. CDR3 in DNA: TGTGCCAGCAGCGGCAGGGACTCCTACGAGCAGTACTTC. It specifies CASSGRDSYEQYF. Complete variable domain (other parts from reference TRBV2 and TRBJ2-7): EPEVTQTPSHQVTQMGQEVILRCVPISNHLYFYWYRQILGQKVEFLVSFYNNEISEKSEIFDDQFSVERPDGSNFTLKIRSTKLEDSAMYFCASSGRDSYEQYFGPGTRLTVT.

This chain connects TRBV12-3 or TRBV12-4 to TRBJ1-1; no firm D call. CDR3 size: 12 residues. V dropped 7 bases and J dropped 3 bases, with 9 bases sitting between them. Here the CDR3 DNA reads TGTGCCAGCACTTACAGCCACACTGAAGCTTTCTTT. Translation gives CASTYSHTEAFF.